The entry below describes one TCR beta chain. Its antigen is still unknown. The sample holds no much larger clone one base away, and base qualities are not on file. TCRbeta CDR3 regions were amplified from genomic DNA by means of the immunoSEQ Assay, a bias-controlled multiplex PCR. On the study's bioinformatics: The number of nucleated cells in each sample was estimated from the amplification of reference gene primers within the assay. Sequence reads were collapsed and filtered to measure the absolute abundance of every unique TCRbeta CDR3 rearrangement. Productive Simpson clonality was computed per sample as the square root of Simpson's diversity index over productive rearrangements. This is the immuneACCESS table as TCRdb keeps it, with only in-frame sequences that have V and J called. A part of the clones is gone; compared with another copy, unresolved V genes explain less than half, and the rest is unexplained. V and J calls and clone size are as listed in that table; D and trimming were resolved from the DNA. The sample yields over 100,000 clones; roughly 84% were counted once. About 1.3% of the sample comes from the top ten.

The collaborating institutions used their own protocols to collect whole blood in K2EDTA tubes. For TCRbeta analysis, collaborators shipped samples in one of three forms: frozen whole blood, isolated PBMCs, or DNA extracted from either of those sample types. These data come from a study of blood T cell repertoires in COVID-19 (dated by TCRdb to about 2020). A note on the overall study: Samples from collaborators originated in the United States, Italy and Spain and spanned both the acute and convalescent phases of COVID-19. The material from the prospective study consisted of cDNA or gDNA derived from T cells, B-cell-depleted T cells, or PBMCs. The dataset comprised deeply sampled blood TCRbeta repertoires from subjects exposed to, actively infected with, or recovered from COVID-19. The repertoires were released in a freely available public database meant as a resource for research on the immune response to SARS-CoV-2. Samples came from the ongoing ImmuneRACE study (first 160 participants) plus 1,254 subjects from 6 global collaborators. Nearly every sample came with metadata listing a de-identified subject ID, COVID-19 status, age in years and sex. Where available, HLA class I and class II types were taken from metadata supplied by the sample provider and were not determined by assay-based typing. Overall study outcomes, separate from this receptor: Clinical and demographic metadata were provided uncurated, with the amount varying by source and participant.

The specimen sequenced was peripheral blood. The TCR originated in a man aged 35 to 55 with acute or convalescent COVID-19.

Here the CDR3 is given as CASNLLGGSYNEQFF. The sequence in DNA is TGTGCCAGCAACCTCTTGGGGGGCTCCTACAATGAGCAGTTCTTC. The sequence links TRBV5-5 to TRBJ2-1; the D region possibly corresponds to TRBD2 (6 bases align). Reading the germline V gene (reference sequence) gives CDR1 SGHKS and CDR2 YYEKEE. The CDR3 runs 15 amino acids, cysteine and phenylalanine included. The kept DNA is CDR3 alone, 45 bases in frame from the first base. The germline ends are 13 bases apart after V is trimmed by 6 bases and J by 0 bases.